This TCR beta chain was identified in a study of shared clonotypes between healthy human individuals. Study-wide findings and caveats: Shared clonotypes across all four donors exceeded non-shared ones in generation probability. Four donors held around 5% of naive CD4 clonotypes in common.

The study drew its donors from healthy HIV-negative adults without recent acute infections or vaccinations. Turning to this clone: Its antigen is not known.

The CDR3 consists of 15 residues. The V gene lost 1 base and the J gene lost 4 bases, with 14 bases spanning the gap. CDR1 is SGHRS, CDR2 YFSETQ, per germline. Generated by immunoSEQ multiplex PCR, the TCRdb table keeps only in-frame clones and is missing some. The top ten hold more than 0.35% of the sample, which has about 2.4 million clones, 93% seen once. This clonotype was sampled from a man younger than 30 in good health. Some clones in this sample may be carry-over from other donors' samples. Source material: naive CD4+ T cells from PBMCs. Subset meaning: CD45RA+ positively selected. The chain couples TRBV5-1 to TRBJ2-5, with a weak D call TRBD2 (6 bases). For the CDR3, the DNA is TGCGCCAGCAGCTTGACGGGGAGGTTTGGAGAGACCCAGTACTTC. Amino acid sequence: CASSLTGRFGETQYF.